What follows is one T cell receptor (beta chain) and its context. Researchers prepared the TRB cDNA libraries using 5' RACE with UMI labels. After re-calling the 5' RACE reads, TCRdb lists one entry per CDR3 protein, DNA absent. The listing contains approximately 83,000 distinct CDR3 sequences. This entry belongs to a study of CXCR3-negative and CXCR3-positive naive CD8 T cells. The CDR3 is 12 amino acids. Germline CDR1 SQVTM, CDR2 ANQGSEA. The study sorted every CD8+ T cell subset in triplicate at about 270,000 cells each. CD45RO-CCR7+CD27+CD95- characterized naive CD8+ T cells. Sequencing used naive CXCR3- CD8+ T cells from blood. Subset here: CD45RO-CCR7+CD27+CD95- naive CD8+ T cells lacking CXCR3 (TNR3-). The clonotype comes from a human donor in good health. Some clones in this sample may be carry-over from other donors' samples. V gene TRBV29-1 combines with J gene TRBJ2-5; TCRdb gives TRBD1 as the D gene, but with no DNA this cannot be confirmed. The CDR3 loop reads CSVEGQGETQYF.